Listed below are T cell receptor beta chains from one sample, sequenced in a study of control samples from healthy donors and cancer patients. Measured with immunoSEQ multiplex PCR; TCRdb has only the in-frame clones, and not every one. This repertoire shows tens of thousands of clones, over 65% found once; its top ten account for 15% to 20%. Source material: formalin-fixed, paraffin-embedded tissue. These receptor sequences come from a male donor with melanoma. The CDR3 runs from the conserved cysteine through the conserved F or W. The D gene is left open where the match is weak. The size of a clone is reported for some rows only, either as once, few or many, or as a class for expanded clones.

d_gene: TRBD1
abundance: -
j_gene: TRBJ1-1
v_gene: TRBV9
CDR3nt: TGTGCCAGCGAAGGGACAGGGGGTGAAGCTTTCTTT
CDR3aa: CASEGTGGEAFF

d_gene: TRBD1
abundance: -
j_gene: TRBJ2-1
v_gene: TRBV12-5
CDR3nt: TGTGCTAGTGGTTCCCGGACAGGGGATGAGCAGTTCTTC
CDR3aa: CASGSRTGDEQFF

d_gene: TRBD1
abundance: medium-sized
j_gene: TRBJ2-7
v_gene: TRBV27
CDR3nt: TGTGCCAGCACCCTCCCAGGGGGTACCTACGAGCAGTACTTC
CDR3aa: CASTLPGGTYEQYF

d_gene: -
abundance: -
j_gene: TRBJ2-1
v_gene: TRBV2
CDR3nt: TGTGCCAGCAGTGAAGCGTTCCTAGCTCGGGAGTTCTTC
CDR3aa: CASSEAFLAREFF

d_gene: TRBD1
abundance: -
j_gene: TRBJ1-5
v_gene: TRBV10-3
CDR3nt: TGTGCCGTCCGAGGGACAGAGGATCAGCCCCAGCATTTT
CDR3aa: CAVRGTEDQPQHF

d_gene: TRBD2
abundance: -
j_gene: TRBJ2-7
v_gene: TRBV14
CDR3nt: TGTGCCAGCAGCCAAGGGACTAGCGACTACTACGAGCAGTACTTC
CDR3aa: CASSQGTSDYYEQYF

d_gene: TRBD1
abundance: -
j_gene: TRBJ2-1
v_gene: TRBV19
CDR3nt: TGTGCCAGTAGGGGTTGGGGACAGGTGAGGGATGAGCAGTTCTTC
CDR3aa: CASRGWGQVRDEQFF

d_gene: -
abundance: -
j_gene: TRBJ1-1
v_gene: TRBV29-1
CDR3nt: TGCAGCGTCCGTAACCTAGAAGCTTTCTTT
CDR3aa: CSVRNLEAFF

d_gene: -
abundance: -
j_gene: TRBJ2-7
v_gene: TRBV7-9
CDR3nt: TGTGCCAGCAGCTTAATCGGCTACGAGCAGTACTTC
CDR3aa: CASSLIGYEQYF

d_gene: TRBD1
abundance: -
j_gene: TRBJ1-4
v_gene: TRBV9
CDR3nt: TGTGCCAGCAGCTCCCAGACAGGGCTAGGAGAAAAACTGTTTTTT
CDR3aa: CASSSQTGLGEKLFF

d_gene: -
abundance: -
j_gene: TRBJ1-1
v_gene: TRBV7-9
CDR3nt: TGTGCCAGCAGCCAAGGTGGACAGAAAGCTTTCTTT
CDR3aa: CASSQGGQKAFF

d_gene: -
abundance: -
j_gene: TRBJ2-5
v_gene: TRBV11-2
CDR3nt: TGTGCCAGCAGCCCAAACCGGGACTCACAAGAAACCCAGTACTTC
CDR3aa: CASSPNRDSQETQYF

d_gene: -
abundance: -
j_gene: TRBJ1-3
v_gene: TRBV7-9
CDR3nt: TGTGCCAGCAGCTTAACTACAGGAACTGGAAACACCATATATTTT
CDR3aa: CASSLTTGTGNTIYF

d_gene: -
abundance: -
j_gene: TRBJ2-7
v_gene: TRBV10-1
CDR3nt: TGCGCCAGCAGTGATGCCAACTCCTACGAGCAGTACTTC
CDR3aa: CASSDANSYEQYF

d_gene: -
abundance: -
j_gene: TRBJ2-1
v_gene: TRBV3-1/TRBV3-2
CDR3nt: TGTGCCAGCAGCCAATTCAGGAGACCCTACAATGAGCAGTTCTTC
CDR3aa: CASSQFRRPYNEQFF

d_gene: -
abundance: once
j_gene: TRBJ1-3
v_gene: TRBV7-9
CDR3nt: TGTGCCAGCAGCTTAAGGCTCCAAACAGGGAGCTCTGGAAACACCATATATTTT
CDR3aa: CASSLRLQTGSSGNTIYF